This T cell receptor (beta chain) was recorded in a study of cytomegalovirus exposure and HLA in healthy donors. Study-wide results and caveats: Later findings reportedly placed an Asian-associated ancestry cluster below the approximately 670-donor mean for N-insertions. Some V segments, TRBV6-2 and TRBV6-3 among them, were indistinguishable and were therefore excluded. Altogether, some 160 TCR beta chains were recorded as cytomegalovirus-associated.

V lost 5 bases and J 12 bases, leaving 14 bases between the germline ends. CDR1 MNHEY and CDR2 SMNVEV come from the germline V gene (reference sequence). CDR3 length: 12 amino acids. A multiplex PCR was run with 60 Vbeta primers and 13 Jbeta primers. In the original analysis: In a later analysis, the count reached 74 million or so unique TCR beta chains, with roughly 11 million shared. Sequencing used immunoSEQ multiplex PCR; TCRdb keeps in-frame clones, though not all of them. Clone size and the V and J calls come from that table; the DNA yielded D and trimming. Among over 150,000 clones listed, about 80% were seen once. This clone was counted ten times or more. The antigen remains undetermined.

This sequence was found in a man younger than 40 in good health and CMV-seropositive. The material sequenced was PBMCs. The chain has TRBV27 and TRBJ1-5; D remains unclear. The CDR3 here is CASSHGTGDQHF. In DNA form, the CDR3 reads TGTGCCAGCAGTCACGGCACCGGGGACCAGCATTTT.